This T cell receptor (beta chain) emerged from a study of T cell changes during pregnancy in multiple sclerosis (dated by TCRdb to the late 2010s). About the full investigation: Changes in the T cell repertoire over the course of pregnancy were examined in this study in women with multiple sclerosis.

Notes on this clone: The antigen this receptor binds is unknown. Within one base of it there is no much larger clone, and no base qualities were kept.

The CDR3 spans 15 residues, from the cysteine through the phenylalanine. Solely the CDR3 DNA is kept, with 45 bases framed from the first base. The junction shows trimming of 1 base on V and 0 bases on J, plus 9 bases between the germline ends. The germline V gene (reference sequence) specifies SEHNR as CDR1 and FQNEAQ as CDR2. The method behind the library was the immunoSEQ multiplex PCR assay. This is the immuneACCESS table as TCRdb keeps it, with only in-frame sequences that have V and J called. A part of the clones is gone; compared with another copy, unresolved V genes explain less than half, and the rest is unexplained. A total of 15,000 to 20,000 clones appear in this sample, approximately 88% of them only once. Roughly 6% of the sample lies in the top ten.

This clonotype was sampled from a female donor in good health, enrolled as a control in a pregnancy study. The sequence links TRBV7-9 to TRBJ1-1, and possibly TRBD1, on 6 matching bases. The source was CD8+ T cells from peripheral blood mononuclear cells, collected after pregnancy. The nucleotides are TGTGCCAGCAGCTTAGGGGAGGGGGTGAACACTGAAGCTTTCTTT. Its product reads: CASSLGEGVNTEAFF.